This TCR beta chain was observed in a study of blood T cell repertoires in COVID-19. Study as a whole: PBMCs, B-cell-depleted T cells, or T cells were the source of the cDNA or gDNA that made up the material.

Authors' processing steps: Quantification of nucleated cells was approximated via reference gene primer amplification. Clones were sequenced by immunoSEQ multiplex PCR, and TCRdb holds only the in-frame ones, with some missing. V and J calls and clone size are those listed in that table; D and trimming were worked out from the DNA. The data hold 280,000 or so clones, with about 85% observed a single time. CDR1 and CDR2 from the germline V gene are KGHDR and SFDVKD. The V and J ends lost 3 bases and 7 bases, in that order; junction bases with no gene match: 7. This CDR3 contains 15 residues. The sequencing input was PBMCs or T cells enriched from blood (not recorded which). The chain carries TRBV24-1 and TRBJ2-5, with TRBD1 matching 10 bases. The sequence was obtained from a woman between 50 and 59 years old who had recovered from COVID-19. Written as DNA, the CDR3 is TGTGCCACCAGTGATCCCCGGACAGGGGGAGGGACCCAGTACTTC. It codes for CATSDPRTGGGTQYF.